The 19 T cell receptor beta chains given below trace back to one sample, sequenced in a study of blood T cell repertoires in COVID-19. Data came from immunoSEQ multiplex PCR; TCRdb stores just in-frame clones and leaves some out. The data show 9,000 to 15,000 clones, with 75% to 90% seen just once and around 5% held by the top ten. Sequencing was carried out using peripheral blood. The receptors here all came from a human donor in a cohort sampled during active COVID-19.

J is TRBJ2-5 and V is TRBV21-1; the D call in the table, TRBD2, was not verified against the DNA. TRBV21-1 is shown as a pseudogene. CDR3 size: 17 residues. The CDR3 DNA follows: TGTGCCAGCAGCAAAGTGGGGACTAGCGGCGATAGGGAGACCCAGTACTTC. Protein sequence: CASSKVGTSGDRETQYF.

V gene TRBV6-1 combines with J gene TRBJ2-5; 7 bases are shared with TRBD2. Germline V gives CDR1 MNHNS, CDR2 SASEGT. Germline trimming cut 6 bases from V and 0 bases from J; bases unmatched to any gene: 10. This CDR3 is built from 16 residues. The CDR3 spells CASSENGGNHQETQYF. The CDR3 nucleotides are TGTGCCAGCAGCGAAAACGGGGGGAATCACCAAGAGACCCAGTACTTC.

The chain uses TRBV2 and TRBJ1-5; 8 nucleotides align to TRBD1. The CDR3 has 15 residues. Germline V gene sequence: CDR1 SNHLY, CDR2 FYNNEI. Trimming removed 7 bases from V and 3 bases from J; junction bases left unmatched: 8. The CDR3 loop reads CASTTGGHANQPQHF. CDR3 DNA sequence: TGTGCCAGCACCACAGGGGGACATGCCAATCAGCCCCAGCATTTT.

The rearrangement links TRBV29-1 to TRBJ2-1; D possibly corresponds to TRBD1 (6 bases). The CDR3 is 14 residues long. CDR1 and CDR2 (germline): SQVTM, ANQGSEA. V was cut by 6 bases and J by 0 bases, with 12 bases left in between. In DNA form, the CDR3 reads TGCAGCGTGGGGACACCTAGCTCCTACAATGAGCAGTTCTTC. As protein: CSVGTPSSYNEQFF.

The V and J genes are TRBV10-3 and TRBJ2-7, with D tentatively TRBD1 (6 bases). The CDR3 totals 15 residues. Germline CDR1 and CDR2: ENHRY and SYGVKD. V shed 5 bases and J shed 3 bases, with 17 bases lying between them. In nucleotides, the CDR3 is TGTGCCATCAGTAGTCTGGCACAGGGTGTCTACGAGCAGTACTTC. It encodes CAISSLAQGVYEQYF.

This chain uses TRBV6-2 or TRBV6-3 with TRBJ2-1; 14 bases are a match to TRBD2. V shed 4 bases, J shed 9 bases, and the junction held 5 bases outside the gene matches. There are 15 residues in the CDR3. Germline loops: CDR1 MNHEY, CDR2 SVGEGT. The CDR3 loop is CASSSGLAGGFEQFF. The CDR3 region has the DNA TGTGCCAGCAGTTCCGGACTAGCGGGGGGATTTGAGCAGTTCTTC.

The chain is built from TRBV18 and TRBJ2-7; 8 nucleotides agree with TRBD2. This CDR3 is 15 amino acids long. In germline, CDR1 is KGHSH, CDR2 LQKENI. The V segment lost 0 bases and the J segment 2 bases; nucleotides outside the gene matches: 3. The chain's CDR3 is CASSPPSGGPYEQYF. CDR3 nucleotides: TGTGCCAGCTCACCACCCAGCGGGGGACCCTACGAGCAGTACTTC.

V is TRBV3-1 (or the pseudogene TRBV3-2) and J is TRBJ2-7, with TRBD2 matching over 11 bases. CDR3 length: 16 residues. Germline CDR1 and CDR2: LGHDT and YNNKEL (reference sequence). The ends lost 1 base at V and 0 bases at J; junction bases unmatched: 2. CDR3 coding DNA: TGTGCCAGCAGCCAAGGACTAGCGGGAAGCTCCTACGAGCAGTACTTC. This codes for CASSQGLAGSSYEQYF.

The V and J genes are TRBV7-3 and TRBJ2-3, with 10 bases identical to TRBD2. Germline lookup yields CDR1 SGHTA and CDR2 FQGTGA. V shed 4 bases and J 9 bases; nucleotides not matched to a gene: 4. This CDR3 is 13 amino acids long. The CDR3 region has the DNA TGTGCCAGCAGCTCGACTAGCGGGCGAACGCAGTATTTT. It specifies CASSSTSGRTQYF.

This clone appeared a single time. The chain links TRBV5-4 to TRBJ2-7, with D maybe TRBD2 (7 bases). The germline gives CDR1 SGHNT, CDR2 YYREEE (reference sequence). CDR3 length: 14 amino acids. V was clipped by 5 bases and J by 7 bases, with 19 bases between them. The CDR3 spells CASRTQGGAWEQYF. In DNA form, the CDR3 reads TGTGCCAGCAGGACGCAAGGGGGGGCGTGGGAGCAGTACTTC.

This clone occurred a few times. The CDR3 protein is CSVEDRVRTEAFF. The CDR3 region has the DNA TGCAGCGTTGAAGACAGGGTAAGAACTGAAGCTTTCTTT. This sequence joins TRBV29-1 and TRBJ1-1, with D possibly matching TRBD1 (5 bases). The CDR3 spans 13 residues. Germline assignment: CDR1 SQVTM and CDR2 ANQGSEA. Trimming took 0 bases from V and 5 from J, leaving 10 bases between them. Complete variable domain (other parts from reference TRBV29-1 and TRBJ1-1): SAVISQKPSRDICQRGTSLTIQCQVDSQVTMMFWYRQQPGQSLTLIATANQGSEATYESGFVIDKFPISRPNLTFSTLTVSNMSPEDSSIYLCSVEDRVRTEAFFGQGTRLTVV.

The rearrangement links TRBV5-8 to TRBJ2-3; 7 nucleotides align to TRBD2. Trimming cost V 1 base and J 0 bases; bases outside gene matches: 5. This CDR3 contains 16 residues. The germline V gene has CDR1 SGHTS and CDR2 YDEGEE. CDR3 sequence reads: CASSLIRRGSTDTQYF. CDR3 nucleotide sequence: TGTGCCAGCAGCTTGATTCGGCGGGGGAGCACAGATACGCAGTATTTT.

Judged by abundance, this clone is medium-sized. V is TRBV10-1 and J is TRBJ2-7, with TRBD1 matching over 9 bases. Germline lookup yields CDR1 WNHNN and CDR2 SYGVQD (reference sequence). CDR3 length: 16 residues. With 0 bases clipped from V and 2 bases from J, the junction kept 5 bases outside the gene matches. The CDR3 DNA is TGCGCCAGCAGTGAGTCATACAGGGGGCTTACCTACGAGCAGTACTTC. Translation gives CASSESYRGLTYEQYF.

The chain links TRBV7-9 to TRBJ2-3, with TRBD1 as a possible D gene (5 bases). The CDR3 has 16 amino acids. Germline V gene lookup returns CDR1 SEHNR and CDR2 FQNEAQ (reference sequence). The germline V and J ends were trimmed by 1 base and 5 bases, with 16 bases remaining between them. The DNA of the CDR3 is TGTGCCAGCAGCTTAGTTTCAGGGATAAGTAAAGATACGCAGTATTTT. It specifies CASSLVSGISKDTQYF.

The chain joins TRBV6-6 to TRBJ2-3; a possible D gene is TRBD2 (5 bases). The germline CDR1 and CDR2 sequences are MNHNY and SVGAGI (reference sequence). Deletions cut 6 bases from V and 5 bases from J, with 9 bases between. The CDR3 spans 12 residues. Here the CDR3 reads CASRPSGDTQYF. The CDR3 bases are TGTGCCAGCAGACCCAGCGGAGATACGCAGTATTTT.

The sample holds one count of this clone. The CDR3 region is CASSLGGGQENEQFF. The CDR3 DNA reads TGTGCCAGCAGCTTGGGGGGGGGCCAAGAAAATGAGCAGTTCTTC. The chain is built from TRBV5-4 and TRBJ2-1, with D possibly being TRBD2 (7 bases). Germline V gene sequence: CDR1 SGHNT, CDR2 YYREEE (reference sequence). V was cut by 0 bases and J by 7 bases, with 14 bases left in between. The CDR3 loop spans 15 amino acids.

This chain joins TRBV5-6 and TRBJ1-6; no clear D. The CDR3 is made up of 17 amino acids. The V end was cut by 2 bases, the J end by 0 bases, with 12 bases between. Germline lookup yields CDR1 SGHDT and CDR2 YYEEEE. Here the CDR3 reads CASSLSLGSSYNSPLHF. CDR3 DNA: TGTGCCAGCAGCTTAAGTCTAGGGAGCTCCTATAATTCACCCCTCCACTTT.

The rearrangement joins TRBV7-2 to TRBJ2-4, with TRBD2 matching over 13 bases. The CDR3 covers 16 residues. Losses at the gene ends were 2 bases for V and 7 bases for J; bases not matched to a gene: 5. The germline V gene encodes CDR1 SGHTA and CDR2 FQGNSA. The CDR3 region is CASSLLTSGRANIQYF. The CDR3 nucleotides read TGTGCCAGCAGCTTATTAACTAGCGGGAGGGCCAACATTCAGTACTTC. The entire variable domain, with the rest obtained from reference TRBV7-2 and TRBJ2-4, is as follows: GAGVSQSPSNKVTEKGKDVELRCDPISGHTALYWYRQSLGQGLEFLIYFQGNSAPDKSGLPSDRFSAERTGGSVSTLTIQRTQQEDSAVYLCASSLLTSGRANIQYFGAGTRLSVL.

The chain links TRBV19 to TRBJ2-5, with a possible D match to TRBD1 (6 bases). The CDR3 covers 14 residues. Germline values: CDR1 LNHDA, CDR2 SQIVND (reference sequence). V lost 3 bases, J lost 1 base, and 9 bases lay in between. This CDR3 is CASSIPDSQETQYF. CDR3 nucleotide sequence: TGTGCCAGTAGTATCCCGGACAGCCAAGAGACCCAGTACTTC.